This T cell receptor beta chain derives from a study of T-cell memory formation after mild COVID-19. Points from the study as a whole: CD4/CD8 balance held among clones contracting day 15 to 85, and later expanders leaned CD4+.

A single record per CDR3 protein comes from TCRdb applying MiXCR to the 5' RACE reads. Among hundreds of thousands of distinct CDR3 sequences listed, about 20% were seen once. A few counts support this clonotype. Antigen unknown. The source material was PBMCs or a T cell subset sorted from them (not recorded which). This TCR came from an adult woman who had mild COVID-19 (a few samples of this study predate the infection). Cell type and time point are not known.

The CDR3: CASSLLARTRGETQYF. CDR3 in DNA: TGTGCCAGCAGTTTATTGGCCAGGACTCGTGGGGAGACCCAGTACTTC. The chain employs TRBV12-3 or TRBV12-4 and TRBJ2-5; tentatively, D is TRBD2 (5 bases). The CDR3 loop spans 16 amino acids. Trimming took 2 bases from V and 5 from J, leaving 18 bases between them.